A single TCR beta chain is shown here with its context. This entry comes from a study of T cell responses to AZD1222 COVID-19 vaccine. Produced via immunoSEQ multiplex PCR; TCRdb's table is partial and in-frame only. Of 110,000 or so clones listed, around 87% are singletons. The TCR originated in an adult in good health. Sequencing used peripheral blood, obtained on day 0 of AZD1222 vaccination.

In nucleotides, the CDR3 is TGCGCCAGCAGCGGTCCCGGGACAGGGGTGTACAATGAGCAGTTCTTC. Its protein product is CASSGPGTGVYNEQFF. The V and J genes are TRBV4-1 and TRBJ2-1; 10 bases agree with TRBD1. Germline loops: CDR1 MGHRA, CDR2 YSYEKL. Trimming cost V 5 bases and J 4 bases; bases outside gene matches: 8. The CDR3 totals 16 residues.